This TCR beta chain appears in the sequencing data of a study of graft-versus-host responses after intestinal transplantation. Looking at the study overall: Induction using anti-thymocyte globulin, followed by tacrolimus and steroids for around 3 years, was given to all recipients. General observations from the study: Recipient marrow harbored GvH clones, some of which surfaced first in ileum or blood. The presence of high graft-versus-host to host-versus-graft clonal ratios in allografts characterized patients with graft-donor T cell macrochimerism. Association was observed between peak circulating GvH clone levels and early post-transplant HvG declines.

Sequencing was performed with immunoSEQ multiplex PCR; in TCRdb, only in-frame clones are kept and a portion is missing. This sample yields 35,000 to 55,000 clones, of which over 85% are seen a single time; around 6.3% belongs to the top ten. Comments on this clone: Its antigen is still unknown.

This CDR3 is built from 16 residues. In germline, CDR1 is LGHNA, CDR2 YNFKEQ. With 4 bases clipped from V and 3 bases from J, the junction kept 6 bases outside the gene matches. This TCR was sampled from a human patient who received an intestinal transplant, so some T cells may come from the graft donor. Sequences were derived from PBMCs, sampled 750 to 850 days after a first intestinal transplant, on the day of a second. The V and J genes are TRBV4-2 and TRBJ2-1; 10 positions match TRBD2. CDR3 sequence (DNA): TGTGCCAGCAGCCCAACCAGCGGGAGGGTCTACAATGAGCAGTTCTTC. It codes for CASSPTSGRVYNEQFF.